This is a list of T cell receptor beta chains from one sample in a study of neurological immune-mediated disorders. TCRdb reprocessed the 5' RACE reads with MiXCR, giving one entry per CDR3 protein. Of roughly 62,000 distinct CDR3 sequences in the sample, under 5% were seen once. The sample consisted of PBMCs. The receptors were sampled from a woman between 45 and 65 years old with multiple sclerosis. Both conserved end residues are part of each CDR3. The D gene is left open where the match is weak. Expanded clones are given a class, and other clones once, few, many or no size at all.

clone size	D gene	V gene	J gene	CDR3 DNA	CDR3 protein
many	.	TRBV5-1	TRBJ2-3	TGCGCCAGCAGCTTCCGAGCGTCAGATACGCAGTATTTT	CASSFRASDTQYF
many	.	TRBV6-2/TRBV6-3	TRBJ2-2	TGTGCCAGCAGTTACTCGAGGCAAACCGGGGAGCTGTTTTTT	CASSYSRQTGELFF
few	.	TRBV7-7	TRBJ2-1	TGTGCTAGCAGCTTATCCGGTTCGGGCGATGAGCAGTTCTTC	CASSLSGSGDEQFF
many	.	TRBV7-2	TRBJ2-1	TGTGCCAGCAGGACGACCCCGGGACTCAAACACTACAATGAGCAGTTCTTC	CASRTTPGLKHYNEQFF
many	TRBD1	TRBV5-1	TRBJ1-6	TGCGCCAGCAGCTATAACAGGGGTCAAGCCCTCCACTTT	CASSYNRGQALHF
many	TRBD2	TRBV10-3	TRBJ2-2	TGTGCCATTGCCCCTGACGGGGGGTTATTCGCGACGACCGGGGAGCTGTTTTTT	CAIAPDGGLFATTGELFF
many	.	TRBV12-3/TRBV12-4	TRBJ2-5	TGTGCCAGCAGGGTGGGGTACCAAGAGACCCAGTACTTC	CASRVGYQETQYF
many	TRBD1	TRBV7-6	TRBJ1-1	TGTGCCAGCAGCGAGCGGACAGGAGAAGCTTTCTTT	CASSERTGEAFF
many	.	TRBV12-3/TRBV12-4	TRBJ1-5	TGTGCCAGCAGCGACGGACGACAACTTACGGAGCCCCAGCATTTT	CASSDGRQLTEPQHF
many	.	TRBV9	TRBJ2-5	TGTGCCAGCAGCGACAGGGTGGAGACCCAGTACTTC	CASSDRVETQYF
few	TRBD2	TRBV6-5	TRBJ2-3	TGTGCCAGCAGTTACTCTTCCGCTAGCGGGGGGACCGCAGATACGCAGTATTTT	CASSYSSASGGTADTQYF
many	.	TRBV6-5	TRBJ1-5	TGTGCCAGCAGTTACGCCTTCGGGAGCCAGGCCCAGCATTTT	CASSYAFGSQAQHF
many	.	TRBV27	TRBJ2-1	TGTGCCAGCAGTTACCAGCCTCTCTACAATGAGCAGTTCTTC	CASSYQPLYNEQFF
many	TRBD1	TRBV20-1	TRBJ2-5	TGCAGTGCTAAAAGCCAGGGGGTTTTAGAGACCCAGTACTTC	CSAKSQGVLETQYF
few	TRBD1	TRBV7-8	TRBJ2-7	TGTGCCAGCAGCTACGGACAGGCCGCCTACGAGCAGTACTTC	CASSYGQAAYEQYF
.	.	TRBV5-5	TRBJ2-4	TGTGCCAGCAGCCCAGCGGACTTATTGAAAAACATTCAGTACTTC	CASSPADLLKNIQYF
many	.	TRBV7-8	TRBJ1-2	TGTGCCAGCAGCGAGGGCCGGGGAAGTAGCTACACCTTC	CASSEGRGSSYTF
many	.	TRBV20-1	TRBJ1-2	TGCAGTGCTCCAGACAGATACTATGGCTACACCTTC	CSAPDRYYGYTF
few	.	TRBV9	TRBJ2-7	TGTGCCAGCAGCGTAGCGTCGGGCCACGAGCAGTACTTC	CASSVASGHEQYF
few	.	TRBV21-1	TRBJ2-7	TGTGCCAGTCCGTTAAGGGGGGTAACCTACGAGCAGTACTTC	CASPLRGVTYEQYF
many	TRBD2	TRBV7-2	TRBJ2-1	TGTGCCAGCAGCTCAGCGGGGGGACCCTACAATGAGCAGTTCTTC	CASSSAGGPYNEQFF
many	TRBD1	TRBV5-1	TRBJ2-5	TGCGCCAGCAGCTTGGAGGACAGGAGTAGGAGCCAGTACTTC	CASSLEDRSRSQYF
few	.	TRBV5-6	TRBJ1-1	TGTGCCAGCAGCTTGGCCGCGGGTGAAGCTTTCTTT	CASSLAAGEAFF
many	TRBD1	TRBV4-1	TRBJ1-6	TGCGCCAGCAGTCCGGACAGGGCCAGCTCCTATAATTCACCCCTCCACTTT	CASSPDRASSYNSPLHF
many	.	TRBV5-1	TRBJ1-3	TGCGCCAGCAGCTTGGGGGACGCAGGAAACACCATATATTTT	CASSLGDAGNTIYF
many	TRBD1	TRBV6-1	TRBJ2-6	TGTGCCAGCAGTGGGGACAGGCCCTCTGGGGCCAACGTCCTGACTTTC	CASSGDRPSGANVLTF
many	.	TRBV2	TRBJ2-3	TGTGCCAGCAGGGACAATACCAACACAGATACGCAGTATTTT	CASRDNTNTDTQYF
many	.	TRBV25-1	TRBJ1-5	TGTGCCAGCAGCGAGACCTATAGCAATCAGCCCCAGCATTTT	CASSETYSNQPQHF
many	TRBD1	TRBV10-3	TRBJ2-7	TGTGCCATCAGTGAGACCATGGGACAGGGCCCCTACGAGCAGTACTTC	CAISETMGQGPYEQYF
many	TRBD1	TRBV20-1	TRBJ1-4	TGCAGTGCTAGAGAAGGGGGCGCGGAAAAACTGTTTTTT	CSAREGGAEKLFF
many	.	TRBV7-6	TRBJ1-6	TGTGCCAGCAGCTTACGTCTCAGGGATAGGAATTCACCCCTCCACTTT	CASSLRLRDRNSPLHF
many	TRBD2	TRBV20-1	TRBJ2-7	TGCAGTGCTGCACCCTCGGCGGGGGGGCCCATCGGCGAGCAGTACTTC	CSAAPSAGGPIGEQYF